What follows are 24 T cell receptor beta chains derived from one specimen sequenced in a study of blood T cell repertoires in COVID-19. Assay used: immunoSEQ multiplex PCR; TCRdb lists only in-frame clones, some missing. In the table there are approximately 80,000 clones, about 88% of which are singletons. Sequencing was carried out using peripheral blood. These receptor sequences come from a human donor in a cohort sampled during active COVID-19.

The chain couples TRBV28 to TRBJ1-2; a possible D gene is TRBD1 (6 bases). From germline, CDR1 is MDHEN and CDR2 SYDVKM. The CDR3 extends over 17 amino acids. Trimming left V 4 bases short and J 0 bases short, with 18 bases between. CDR3 DNA sequence: TGTGCCAGCAGTTCCCGGCGGGGGGGGCGGGCTAACTATGGCTACACCTTC. As protein: CASSSRRGGRANYGYTF.

The chain employs TRBV6-6 and TRBJ2-2; 8 bases fit TRBD1. V gave up 5 bases and J gave up 3 bases; unmatched junction bases: 11. The CDR3 is made up of 17 amino acids. Germline V gives CDR1 MNHNY, CDR2 SVGAGI (reference sequence). The CDR3 DNA sequence: TGTGCCAGCAGTCTAACCGGGACAGGTGGGGACACCGGGGAGCTGTTTTTT. Translating it yields CASSLTGTGGDTGELFF.

This clone was counted a single time. This rearrangement joins TRBV5-4 to TRBJ2-7, with 7 bases matching TRBD1. Germline loops: CDR1 SGHNT, CDR2 YYREEE (reference sequence). Germline trimming cut 4 bases from V and 3 bases from J; bases unmatched to any gene: 7. This CDR3 contains 14 residues. CDR3 sequence: CASSIRQGFYEQYF. CDR3 nucleotides: TGTGCCAGCAGCATCAGACAGGGTTTCTACGAGCAGTACTTC.

The gene calls are TRBV7-8 and TRBJ2-7, with D possibly being TRBD2 (7 bases). The CDR3 sequence is 13 residues long. Germline V CDR1 and CDR2: SGHVS, FQNEAQ. With 9 bases removed from V and 2 bases from J, the gap between germline ends came to 14 bases. The CDR3 region has the DNA TGTGCCAGTGTGGGGGGGGCCACCTACGAGCAGTACTTC. This gives the protein CASVGGATYEQYF.

The V and J genes are TRBV28 and TRBJ2-1, with 10 bases aligning to TRBD2. Germline V gene data show CDR1 as MDHEN and CDR2 as SYDVKM. The CDR3 sequence is 15 residues long. J was trimmed by 4 bases and V by 10 bases; bases with no gene match: 10. The CDR3 sequence is CAIRGGTSVYNEQFF. CDR3 coding DNA: TGTGCCATACGGGGGGGGACTAGCGTATACAATGAGCAGTTCTTC. Full variable domain (rest looked up from reference TRBV28 and TRBJ2-1): DVKVTQSSRYLVKRTGEKVFLECVQDMDHENMFWYRQDPGLGLRLIYFSYDVKMKEKGDIPEGYSVSREKKERFSLILESASTNQTSMYLCAIRGGTSVYNEQFFGPGTRLTVL.

This chain connects TRBV3-1 (or the pseudogene TRBV3-2) to TRBJ1-6, with D hard to call. Trimming removed 1 base at V and 9 bases at J, with 10 bases between. The CDR3 has 14 residues. In germline, CDR1 is LGHDT, CDR2 YNNKEL (reference sequence). CDR3 coding DNA: TGTGCCAGCAGCCAAGCGTCTGGGAGTTCACCCCTCCACTTT. This translates into CASSQASGSSPLHF.

This chain joins TRBV11-2 and TRBJ1-2, with a tentative D call TRBD1 (5 bases). Per the germline V gene, CDR1 is SGHAT and CDR2 is FQNNGV. V shed 4 bases and J shed 4 bases, with 13 bases lying between them. The CDR3 totals 14 residues. CDR3 DNA: TGTGCCAGCAGCTCCAGGACGGGGGTCTATGGCTACACCTTC. Translation gives CASSSRTGVYGYTF.

This clone was seen a single time. J is TRBJ2-7 and V is TRBV27, with 10 bases matching TRBD1. CDR3 length: 13 amino acids. The trim removed 4 bases at V and 6 bases at J, leaving 3 bases unmatched. Germline CDR1 and CDR2: MNHEY and SMNVEV (reference sequence). CDR3 in DNA: TGTGCCAGCAGTTCCCGGGACAGGGGCGAGCAGTACTTC. Amino acids: CASSSRDRGEQYF.

V gene TRBV19 combines with J gene TRBJ1-4, with a weak D call TRBD1 (6 bases). Germline V gene lookup returns CDR1 LNHDA and CDR2 SQIVND (reference sequence). This CDR3 contains 12 residues. Between the trimmed V and J ends, which lost 9 bases and 10 bases, there was a span of 15 bases. The DNA of the CDR3 is TGTGCCAGCTCCCCAGGGGACGGAAAACTGTTTTTT. The encoded protein is CASSPGDGKLFF.

The chain is built from TRBV20-1 and TRBJ1-1; 7 positions agree with TRBD1. Germline CDR1 DFQATT, CDR2 SNEGSKA (reference sequence). There are 11 residues in the CDR3. The V and J ends lost 1 base and 8 bases, in that order; junction bases with no gene match: 1. This CDR3 reads CSARVDREAFF. The CDR3, as DNA: TGCAGTGCTAGAGTGGACAGGGAAGCTTTCTTT.

The rearrangement uses TRBV15 and TRBJ2-1; 8 bases line up with TRBD1. The CDR3 consists of 16 residues. The V and J ends lost 3 bases and 3 bases, in that order; junction bases with no gene match: 7. Looked up from germline, CDR1 is LNHNV and CDR2 is YYDKDF (reference sequence). The CDR3 sequence is CATSREDRGLYNEQFF. The CDR3 nucleotides are TGTGCCACCAGCAGGGAAGACAGGGGACTCTACAATGAGCAGTTCTTC.

The chain employs TRBV12-3 or TRBV12-4 and TRBJ2-5, with 8 bases that match TRBD1. The CDR3 runs 13 residues. Trimming removed 10 bases from V and 2 bases from J; junction bases left unmatched: 6. The CDR3 loop reads CATSRTGQETQYF. The CDR3 DNA sequence: TGTGCCACCAGCCGGACAGGGCAAGAGACCCAGTACTTC.

The chain carries TRBV9 and TRBJ2-1, with a weak D call TRBD2 (5 bases). The CDR3 covers 15 residues. V lost 3 bases and J 7 bases, leaving 17 bases between the germline ends. Germline loops: CDR1 SGDLS, CDR2 YYNGEE. The chain's CDR3 is CASSGVRTAGNEQFF. DNA of the CDR3: TGTGCCAGCAGCGGGGTACGGACTGCTGGGAATGAGCAGTTCTTC.

This chain links TRBV19 with TRBJ1-1; 9 bases align to TRBD1. The CDR3 is 15 amino acids. V lost 5 bases to trimming and J lost 0 bases; unmatched junction nucleotides: 4. Germline lookup yields CDR1 LNHDA and CDR2 SQIVND (reference sequence). As DNA, the CDR3 is TGTGCCAGTAGTGGACAGGGGATCATGAACACTGAAGCTTTCTTT. Translation gives CASSGQGIMNTEAFF.

This clone occurred a few times. The gene calls are TRBV19 and TRBJ1-3; D is unclear. V lost 8 bases to trimming and J lost 0 bases, with 11 bases between them. The germline V gene has CDR1 LNHDA and CDR2 SQIVND (reference sequence). This CDR3 contains 14 residues. The CDR3 DNA reads as TGTGCCAGTGTTTTCGGCGGCTCTGGAAACACCATATATTTT. This gives the protein CASVFGGSGNTIYF.

This clone was recorded only once. The CDR3 DNA reads TGTGCCAGCTCACCCTCCCTCGACAGGGGGCATTTCTTC. This sequence encodes CASSPSLDRGHFF. The gene calls are TRBV18 and TRBJ2-1; the match to TRBD1 covers 10 bases. Germline CDR1 and CDR2: KGHSH and LQKENI. Germline trimming cut 3 bases from V and 16 bases from J; bases unmatched to any gene: 9. CDR3 length: 13 residues.

J is TRBJ2-7 and V is TRBV27, with 7 bases fitting TRBD2. V lost 5 bases and J lost 4; bases outside the gene matches: 8. The CDR3 has 14 amino acids. The germline gives CDR1 MNHEY, CDR2 SMNVEV (reference sequence). DNA for the CDR3: TGTGCCAGCAGTGATGGCGGGAGCGAATACGAGCAGTACTTC. This encodes CASSDGGSEYEQYF.

The chain employs TRBV19 and TRBJ2-1; D call uncertain. CDR1 and CDR2 (germline): LNHDA, SQIVND (reference sequence). This CDR3 region has 13 residues. Trimming cost V 7 bases and J 0 bases, with 7 bases left between them. The CDR3 DNA follows: TGTGCCAGTACAGGAAGCTCCTACAATGAGCAGTTCTTC. Residues: CASTGSSYNEQFF.

This chain joins TRBV28 and TRBJ2-7; D possibly corresponds to TRBD2 (6 bases). The CDR3 covers 13 residues. The ends were cut back, 9 bases at V and 3 bases at J, with 15 bases in the middle. The V gene's germline CDR1 is MDHEN and CDR2 SYDVKM. Written as DNA, the CDR3 is TGTGCCAGGACGGGAGACAGTAACTACGAGCAGTACTTC. Encoded protein: CARTGDSNYEQYF.

The rearrangement links TRBV5-1 to TRBJ1-2; D is unclear. The CDR3 is made up of 12 amino acids. V was pared by 1 base and J by 8 bases, with 9 bases between. Germline V gene data show CDR1 as SGHRS and CDR2 as YFSETQ. CDR3 residues: CASSLSGFGYTF. In DNA form, the CDR3 reads TGCGCCAGCAGCTTGTCGGGGTTCGGCTACACCTTC. The variable domain in full, completed from reference TRBV5-1 and TRBJ1-2, reads KAGVTQTPRYLIKTRGQQVTLSCSPISGHRSVSWYQQTPGQGLQFLFEYFSETQRNKGNFPGRFSGRQFSNSRSEMNVSTLELGDSALYLCASSLSGFGYTFGSGTRLTVV.

The chain employs TRBV14 and TRBJ1-1; D is unclear. Germline CDR1 is SGHDN and CDR2 is FVKESK. V was trimmed by 3 bases and J by 0 bases, leaving 14 bases between them. The length of the CDR3 is 16 residues. The CDR3 loop reads CASSHGTSIMNTEAFF. CDR3 DNA sequence: TGTGCCAGCAGCCATGGTACTTCTATCATGAACACTGAAGCTTTCTTT.

The chain links TRBV4-1 to TRBJ1-5; D remains ambiguous. Germline lookup yields CDR1 MGHRA and CDR2 YSYEKL. The V end lost 0 bases, the J end lost 9 bases, and 9 bases lay between the germline ends. The CDR3 is made up of 13 amino acids. The CDR3 here is CASSQDVVRPQHF. The CDR3 nucleotides are TGCGCCAGCAGCCAAGATGTCGTTCGGCCCCAGCATTTT.

Only one count was recorded for this clone. V is TRBV5-1 and J is TRBJ1-2; TRBD1 matches 10 bases. After removal of 1 base from V and 8 bases from J, the junction contained 5 bases not matched to a gene. The CDR3 has 14 amino acids. The germline V gene encodes CDR1 SGHRS and CDR2 YFSETQ. The CDR3 nucleotides read TGCGCCAGCAGCTTGACCGGGACAGGGGACGGCTACACCTTC. Its protein product is CASSLTGTGDGYTF. Based on the CDR3 plus reference TRBV5-1 and TRBJ1-2, the full variable domain is KAGVTQTPRYLIKTRGQQVTLSCSPISGHRSVSWYQQTPGQGLQFLFEYFSETQRNKGNFPGRFSGRQFSNSRSEMNVSTLELGDSALYLCASSLTGTGDGYTFGSGTRLTVV.

The J gene is TRBJ1-5, the V gene TRBV11-2; 9 bases line up with TRBD1. V lost 0 bases to trimming and J lost 3 bases; unmatched junction nucleotides: 6. Germline V gene lookup returns CDR1 SGHAT and CDR2 FQNNGV. The CDR3 consists of 17 residues. In DNA, the CDR3 is TGTGCCAGCAGCTTAGATCCGACAGGGGGGACCAATCAGCCCCAGCATTTT. This sequence encodes CASSLDPTGGTNQPQHF. Full variable domain (missing parts from reference TRBV11-2 and TRBJ1-5): EAGVAQSPRYKIIEKRQSVAFWCNPISGHATLYWYQQILGQGPKLLIQFQNNGVVDDSQLPKDRFSAERLKGVDSTLKIQPAKLEDSAVYLCASSLDPTGGTNQPQHFGDGTRLSIL.